The present TCR beta chain was sequenced within a study of T cells after yellow fever vaccination. A 5'RACE template-switching step, the method used to make TCR cDNA, added a universal primer site and UMIs. TCRdb processed the 5' RACE reads anew with MiXCR; each CDR3 protein has one entry. This sample has 450,000 to 550,000 distinct CDR3 sequences, with around 21% found just once. Study conclusions and caveats: The secondary response showed a weaker magnitude and a faster peak, day 5 versus 15. It was a small share of clonotypes that appeared in both CD4 and CD8 compartments.

This CDR3 has 13 amino acids. Trimming shortened V by 6 bases and J by 6 bases, and 12 bases separated the two germline ends. CDR1 is MNHNS, CDR2 SASEGT, per germline. Note on this clonotype: Its antigen remains unidentified.

The sequencing here drew on PBMCs, taken 15 days after the yellow fever booster vaccination. This sequence originates from a man aged 25-45 years who received the YFV17D yellow fever vaccine. The chain carries TRBV6-1 and TRBJ2-1; possible D gene TRBD2, 6 bases. The CDR3 reads CASRRRGPNEQFF. The CDR3 coding sequence is TGTGCCAGCAGGAGGCGGGGCCCCAATGAGCAGTTCTTC.